This T cell receptor (beta chain) originates from a study of shared clonotypes between healthy human individuals. As to this clone: Its specificity is not known.

General study results and limits: All-four-donor shared clonotypes had higher generation probabilities than non-shared clonotypes did.

Trimming took 6 bases from V and 1 from J, leaving 13 bases between them. Per the germline V gene, CDR1 is SNHLY and CDR2 is FYNNEI. This CDR3 spans 15 amino acids. Each cell subset's genomic DNA was divided evenly among several immunoSEQ plates. The table came from immunoSEQ multiplex PCR; TCRdb's copy has only in-frame clones and leaves some out. The table lists 650,000 to 800,000 clones, 55% to 80% of them singletons. This chain connects TRBV2 to TRBJ1-5, with a weak D call TRBD1 (5 bases). The sample comprised memory CD4+ T cells sorted from blood. Noted subset: CD45RA-negative fraction. The sequence was collected from a young woman in good health. The CDR3: CASSHNGDSNQPQHF. CDR3 DNA sequence: TGTGCCAGCAGCCACAACGGGGACAGCAATCAGCCCCAGCATTTT.